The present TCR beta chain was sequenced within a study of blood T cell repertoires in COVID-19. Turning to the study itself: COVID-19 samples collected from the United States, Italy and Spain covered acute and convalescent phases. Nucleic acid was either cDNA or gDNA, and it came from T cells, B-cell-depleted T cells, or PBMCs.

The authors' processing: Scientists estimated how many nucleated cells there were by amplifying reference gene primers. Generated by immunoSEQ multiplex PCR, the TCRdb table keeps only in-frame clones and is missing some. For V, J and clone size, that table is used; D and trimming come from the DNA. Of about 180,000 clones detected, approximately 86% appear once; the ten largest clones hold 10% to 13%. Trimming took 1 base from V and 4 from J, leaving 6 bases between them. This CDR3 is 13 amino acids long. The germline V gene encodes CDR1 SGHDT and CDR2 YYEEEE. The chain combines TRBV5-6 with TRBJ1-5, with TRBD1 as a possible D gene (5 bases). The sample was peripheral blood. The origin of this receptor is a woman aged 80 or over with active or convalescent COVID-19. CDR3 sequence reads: CASSLRGNQPQHF. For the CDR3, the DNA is TGTGCCAGCAGCTTGAGGGGTAATCAGCCCCAGCATTTT.